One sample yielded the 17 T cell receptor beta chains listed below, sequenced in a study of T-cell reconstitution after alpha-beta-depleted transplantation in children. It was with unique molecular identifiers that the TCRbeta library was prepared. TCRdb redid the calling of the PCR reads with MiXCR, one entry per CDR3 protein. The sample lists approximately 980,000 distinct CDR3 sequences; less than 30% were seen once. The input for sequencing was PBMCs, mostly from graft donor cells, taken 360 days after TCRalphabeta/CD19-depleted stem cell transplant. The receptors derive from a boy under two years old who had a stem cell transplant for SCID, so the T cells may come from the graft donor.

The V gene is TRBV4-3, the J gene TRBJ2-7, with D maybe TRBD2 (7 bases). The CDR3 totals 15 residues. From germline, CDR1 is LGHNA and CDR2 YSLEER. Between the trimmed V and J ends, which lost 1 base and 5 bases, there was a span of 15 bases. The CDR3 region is CASSQVGGGGHEQYF. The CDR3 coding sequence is TGCGCCAGCAGCCAAGTAGGCGGCGGGGGCCACGAGCAGTACTTC.

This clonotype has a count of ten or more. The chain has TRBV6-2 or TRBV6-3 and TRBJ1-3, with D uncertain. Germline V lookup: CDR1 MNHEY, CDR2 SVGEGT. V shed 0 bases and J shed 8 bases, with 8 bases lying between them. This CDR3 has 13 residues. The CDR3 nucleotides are TGTGCCAGCAGTTACTCGAAGGCCTACACCATATATTTT. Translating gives CASSYSKAYTIYF.

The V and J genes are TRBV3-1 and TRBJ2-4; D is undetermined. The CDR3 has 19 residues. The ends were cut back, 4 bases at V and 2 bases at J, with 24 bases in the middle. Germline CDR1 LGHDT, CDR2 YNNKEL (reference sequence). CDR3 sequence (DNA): TGTGCCAGCAGCCCCGATATCATGACTGGGTCGAGGTCCAAAAACATTCAGTACTTC. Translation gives CASSPDIMTGSRSKNIQYF.

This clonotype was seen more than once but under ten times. The CDR3: CASSWDRESPQHF. CDR3 DNA: TGTGCCAGCAGTTGGGACAGGGAGTCGCCCCAGCATTTT. The chain is built from TRBV11-2 and TRBJ1-5, with 9 bases lining up with TRBD1. V was pared by 6 bases and J by 9 bases, with 6 bases of the junction left unmatched. The CDR3 has 13 residues. Germline V gene sequence: CDR1 SGHAT, CDR2 FQNNGV.

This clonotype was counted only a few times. The CDR3 DNA follows: TGTGCCAGCGCCCTAGACAGGGGGAACACCGGGGAGCTGTTTTTT. Protein: CASALDRGNTGELFF. The J gene is TRBJ2-2, the V gene TRBV25-1; TRBD1 matches at 8 bases. J was trimmed by 1 base and V by 8 bases; bases with no gene match: 6. CDR3 length: 15 residues. Germline loops: CDR1 MGHDK, CDR2 SYGVNS.

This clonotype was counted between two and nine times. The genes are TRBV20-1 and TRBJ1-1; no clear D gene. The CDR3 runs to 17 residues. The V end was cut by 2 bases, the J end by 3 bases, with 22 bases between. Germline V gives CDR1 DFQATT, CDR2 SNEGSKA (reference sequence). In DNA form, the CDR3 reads TGCAGTGCTAGACCTCTCCTACGACGGACTCAGGACACTGAAGCTTTCTTT. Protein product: CSARPLLRRTQDTEAFF.

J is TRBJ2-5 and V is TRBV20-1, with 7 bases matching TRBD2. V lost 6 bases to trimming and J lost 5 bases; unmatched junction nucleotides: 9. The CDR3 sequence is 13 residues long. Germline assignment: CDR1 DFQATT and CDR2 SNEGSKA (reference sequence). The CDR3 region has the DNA TGCAGTGCCACGAGACTAGCCGGGGAGACCCAGTACTTC. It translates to CSATRLAGETQYF.

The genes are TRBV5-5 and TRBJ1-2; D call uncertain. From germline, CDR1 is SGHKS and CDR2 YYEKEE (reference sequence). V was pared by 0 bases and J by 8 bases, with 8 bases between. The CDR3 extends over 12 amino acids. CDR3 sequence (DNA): TGTGCCAGCAGCTTGGCGAGCAGGGGCTACACCTTC. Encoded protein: CASSLASRGYTF.

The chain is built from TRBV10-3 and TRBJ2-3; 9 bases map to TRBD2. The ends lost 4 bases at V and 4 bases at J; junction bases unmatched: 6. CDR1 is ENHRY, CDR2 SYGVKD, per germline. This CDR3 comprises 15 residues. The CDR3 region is CAISAGGGAPDTQYF. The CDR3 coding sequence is TGTGCCATCAGTGCGGGCGGGGGGGCCCCAGATACGCAGTATTTT.

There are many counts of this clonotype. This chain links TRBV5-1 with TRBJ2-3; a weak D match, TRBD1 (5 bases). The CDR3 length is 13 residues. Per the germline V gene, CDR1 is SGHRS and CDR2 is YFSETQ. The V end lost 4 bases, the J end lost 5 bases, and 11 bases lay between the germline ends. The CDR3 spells CASSSRVVDTQYF. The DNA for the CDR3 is TGCGCCAGCAGCAGCAGGGTAGTAGATACGCAGTATTTT.

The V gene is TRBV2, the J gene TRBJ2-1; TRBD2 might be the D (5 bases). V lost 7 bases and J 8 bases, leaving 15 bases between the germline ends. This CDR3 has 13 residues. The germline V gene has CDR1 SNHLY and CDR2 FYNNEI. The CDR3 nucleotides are TGTGCCAGCAAGTCCGGACTTAACCATGAGCAGTTCTTC. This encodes CASKSGLNHEQFF. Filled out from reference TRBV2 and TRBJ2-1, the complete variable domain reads EPEVTQTPSHQVTQMGQEVILRCVPISNHLYFYWYRQILGQKVEFLVSFYNNEISEKSEIFDDQFSVERPDGSNFTLKIRSTKLEDSAMYFCASKSGLNHEQFFGPGTRLTVL.

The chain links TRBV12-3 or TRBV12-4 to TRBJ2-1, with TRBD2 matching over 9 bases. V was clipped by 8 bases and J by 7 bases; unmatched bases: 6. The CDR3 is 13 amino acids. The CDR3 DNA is TGTGCCAGCCGGCGGGGGGGGAAAAATGAGCAGTTCTTC. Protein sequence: CASRRGGKNEQFF.

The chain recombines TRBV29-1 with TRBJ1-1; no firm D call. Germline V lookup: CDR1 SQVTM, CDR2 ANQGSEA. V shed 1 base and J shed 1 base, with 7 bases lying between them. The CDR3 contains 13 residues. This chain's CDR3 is CSVEARGNTEAFF. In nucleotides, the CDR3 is TGCAGCGTTGAAGCCCGGGGGAACACTGAAGCTTTCTTT.

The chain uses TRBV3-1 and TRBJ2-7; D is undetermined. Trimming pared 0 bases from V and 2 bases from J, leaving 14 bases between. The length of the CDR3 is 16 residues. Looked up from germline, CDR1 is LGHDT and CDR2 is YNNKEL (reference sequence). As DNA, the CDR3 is TGTGCCAGCAGCCAAGATTCCGGGTATCCTGCCTACGAGCAGTACTTC. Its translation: CASSQDSGYPAYEQYF.

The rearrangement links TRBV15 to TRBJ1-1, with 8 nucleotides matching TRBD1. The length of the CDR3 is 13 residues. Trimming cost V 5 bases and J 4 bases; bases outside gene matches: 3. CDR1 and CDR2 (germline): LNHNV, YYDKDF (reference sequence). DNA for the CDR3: TGTGCCACCAGCCCACAGGGGGGCACTGAAGCTTTCTTT. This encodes CATSPQGGTEAFF.

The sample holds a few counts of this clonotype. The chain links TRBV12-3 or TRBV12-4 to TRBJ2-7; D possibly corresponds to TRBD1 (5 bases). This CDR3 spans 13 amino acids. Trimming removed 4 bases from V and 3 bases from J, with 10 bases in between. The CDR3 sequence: CASSWGRIYEQYF. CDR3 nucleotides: TGTGCCAGCAGTTGGGGCAGGATCTACGAGCAGTACTTC.

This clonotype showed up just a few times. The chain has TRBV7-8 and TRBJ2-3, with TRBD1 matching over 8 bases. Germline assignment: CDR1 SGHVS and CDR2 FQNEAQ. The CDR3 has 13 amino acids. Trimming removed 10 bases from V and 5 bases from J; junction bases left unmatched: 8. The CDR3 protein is CATGQGIGDTQYF. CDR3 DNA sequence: TGTGCCACCGGACAGGGCATAGGAGATACGCAGTATTTT.